This T cell receptor (beta chain) was recovered during a study of blood T cell repertoires in COVID-19 (dated by TCRdb to the early 2020s). Background on the whole study: Samples from collaborators originated in the United States, Italy and Spain and spanned both the acute and convalescent phases of COVID-19. The dataset comprised deeply sampled blood TCRbeta repertoires from subjects exposed to, actively infected with, or recovered from COVID-19. The sample metadata nearly always contained a de-identified subject ID, COVID-19 status, age in years and sex. Samples were obtained from the ongoing ImmuneRACE study (first 160 participants) and from roughly 1,300 subjects provided by 6 global collaborators. The prospective study material was composed of cDNA or gDNA derived from T cells, B-cell-depleted T cells, or PBMCs. The repertoires were released in a freely available public database intended as a resource for research on the immune response to SARS-CoV-2. Where HLA class I and class II types were available, the types were taken from metadata supplied by the sample provider, not from assay-based typing.

The collaborating institutions used their own protocols to collect whole blood in K2EDTA tubes. For TCRbeta analysis, collaborator samples were shipped as frozen whole blood, as isolated PBMCs, or as DNA extracted from either sample type. With respect to this clone: Its antigen remains unidentified. No much larger clone exists at a distance of one base, and base qualities are not known.

CDR3 length: 12 amino acids, cysteine to phenylalanine. CDR3 DNA is the only sequence kept; it has 36 bases, read in frame from the first base. The germline V gene specifies MDHEN as CDR1 and SYDVKM as CDR2. V is pared back by 7 bases and J by 9 bases, with 16 bases lying between the germline termini. The study at large found these results: How much clinical and demographic metadata was included differed by source and by participant, and the metadata was provided uncurated.

TCRbeta CDR3 regions were amplified from genomic DNA using the immunoSEQ Assay, a bias-controlled multiplex PCR. The authors' analysis ran thus. Nucleated cell counts per sample were estimated from amplification of reference gene primers within the assay. Sequence reads were collapsed and filtered to measure the absolute abundance of every unique TCRbeta CDR3 rearrangement. Productive Simpson clonality was computed per sample as the square root of Simpson's diversity index over productive rearrangements. TCRdb took over this immuneACCESS table, retaining in-frame rearrangements with V and J assigned. Such tables are incomplete; in checked studies, under half of the missing clones stem from an unresolved V gene, and the remainder is unexplained. The DNA gave D and trimming, while V, J and clone size come from that table. This sample comprises roughly 29,000 clones, about two thirds of them detected only once. The ten most abundant clones make up 20% to 25% of the sample.

This TCR was sampled from a boy aged 2 to 10 with active or convalescent COVID-19. Sequenced input: peripheral blood. The chain was built from TRBV28 and TRBJ2-7, with TRBD2 as a weak D call on 7 bases. The CDR3 region: CASTLQGRGQYF. DNA sequence: TGTGCCAGCACCCTTCAGGGGAGGGGGCAGTACTTC.